The clone carrying this TCR beta chain appeared a few times. The antigen is undetermined. The CDR3 is made up of 13 amino acids. The V and J ends lost 4 bases and 4 bases, in that order; junction bases with no gene match: 3. Germline V CDR1 and CDR2: SGHRS, YFSETQ. Method: immunoSEQ multiplex PCR; TCRdb's copy keeps in-frame clones and lacks some. The data show about 650,000 clones, roughly 95% seen once. Naive-designated CD8 cells lacked CD45RO, were positively enriched for CCR7, and omitted terminally differentiated effector memory CD45RA+ cells. This record belongs to a study of shared clonotypes between healthy human individuals. General study results and limits: Sorted-subset samples were not fully sequenced, rarefaction indicated.

The clonotype originates from a woman in her 30s in good health. Sequencing used naive CD8+ T cells sorted from blood. V gene TRBV5-1 combines with J gene TRBJ1-2; 8 bases fit TRBD1. The CDR3 nucleotides read TGCGCCAGCAGCCGGACAGGGAGCTATGGCTACACCTTC. Translated, it gives CASSRTGSYGYTF.